Sequencing of this TCR beta chain was carried out in a study of cytomegalovirus exposure and HLA in healthy donors. The CDR3 spans 13 residues. Germline CDR1 reads KGHSH; CDR2 reads LQKENI. V was pared by 3 bases and J by 0 bases, with 6 bases between. Sequencing was performed with immunoSEQ multiplex PCR; in TCRdb, only in-frame clones are kept and a portion is missing. The table includes fewer than 150,000 clones, roughly four fifths detected once. The chain employs TRBV18 and TRBJ2-7; unclear D gene. The sample was PBMCs. The TCR originated in a man aged 30 to 39 in good health and CMV-seropositive. CDR3 sequence (DNA): TGTGCCAGCTCACCCTCTGTCTCCTACGAGCAGTACTTC. This gives the protein CASSPSVSYEQYF.